The 20 T cell receptor beta chains listed next were all sequenced from one sample in a study of CD8 T cells in Susac syndrome. Random hexamers were used to reverse transcribe the RNA input (roughly 0.5 to 1 ug). TCRdb processed the immunoSEQ multiplex PCR reads anew with MiXCR; each CDR3 protein has one entry. The top ten clones hold 0.11% to 0.15% of a sample with some 100,000 distinct CDR3 sequences, around 90% of them seen once. Sequencing used CD4+ T cells from PBMCs. The receptors here all came from a human donor in good health.

V is TRBV7-2 and J is TRBJ2-6; no clear D gene. The CDR3 length is 16 residues. With 5 bases removed from V and 3 bases from J, the gap between germline ends came to 14 bases. In germline, CDR1 is SGHTA, CDR2 FQGNSA. CDR3 bases: TGTGCCAGCAGCCGAGTGGGTGGGCGTGGGGCCAACGTCCTGACTTTC. Translated, it gives CASSRVGGRGANVLTF.

The J gene is TRBJ1-2, the V gene TRBV9, with 8 bases aligning to TRBD1. Germline V lookup: CDR1 SGDLS, CDR2 YYNGEE. V trimming: 1 base; J trimming: 3 bases; junction bases outside the gene matches: 14. This CDR3 is built from 18 residues. Here the CDR3 DNA reads TGTGCCAGCAGCGTATCCTTACAGCAGGGGGCCCTGGACTATGGCTACACCTTC. Protein: CASSVSLQQGALDYGYTF.

V gene TRBV6-2 or TRBV6-3 combines with J gene TRBJ2-3; a weak D match, TRBD2 (6 bases). V was pared by 6 bases and J by 5 bases, with 18 bases between. The CDR3 runs 15 residues. Looked up from germline, CDR1 is MNHEY and CDR2 is SVGEGT. The CDR3 protein is CASRTRGSHGDTQYF. DNA of the CDR3: TGTGCCAGCAGAACACGGGGGAGTCATGGAGATACGCAGTATTTT.

The gene calls are TRBV7-2 and TRBJ2-1; the match to TRBD1 covers 7 bases. Per the germline V gene, CDR1 is SGHTA and CDR2 is FQGNSA. The CDR3 is 15 residues long. V dropped 5 bases and J dropped 2; count of bases not matched to a gene: 6. The CDR3 spells CASSLQGPTYNEQFF. The CDR3 bases are TGTGCCAGCAGCCTACAGGGGCCAACCTACAATGAGCAGTTCTTC. The whole variable domain, remainder taken from reference TRBV7-2 and TRBJ2-1, is GAGVSQSPSNKVTEKGKDVELRCDPISGHTALYWYRQSLGQGLEFLIYFQGNSAPDKSGLPSDRFSAERTGGSVSTLTIQRTQQEDSAVYLCASSLQGPTYNEQFFGPGTRLTVL.

This clonotype appeared once. This chain's CDR3 is CASSLGPGGSGNTIYF. In DNA form, the CDR3 reads TGTGCCAGCAGCTTAGGGCCAGGGGGCTCTGGAAACACCATATATTTT. The chain is built from TRBV13 and TRBJ1-3; 7 bases align to TRBD1. Germline V gene data show CDR1 as PRHDT and CDR2 as FYEKMQ (reference sequence). This CDR3 comprises 16 residues. Trimming removed 0 bases from V and 0 bases from J; junction bases left unmatched: 2.

The chain combines TRBV5-1 with TRBJ2-7; the match to TRBD1 covers 7 bases. This CDR3 region has 14 residues. In germline, CDR1 is SGHRS, CDR2 YFSETQ. V shed 4 bases, J shed 2 bases, and the junction held 6 bases outside the gene matches. The CDR3 spells CASSTGTATYEQYF. The CDR3 DNA is TGCGCCAGCAGCACTGGGACAGCCACCTACGAGCAGTACTTC. Full variable domain (missing parts from reference TRBV5-1 and TRBJ2-7): KAGVTQTPRYLIKTRGQQVTLSCSPISGHRSVSWYQQTPGQGLQFLFEYFSETQRNKGNFPGRFSGRQFSNSRSEMNVSTLELGDSALYLCASSTGTATYEQYFGPGTRLTVT.

J is TRBJ1-1 and V is TRBV18; D not resolved. CDR1 and CDR2 (germline): KGHSH, LQKENI. V gave up 4 bases and J gave up 5 bases, with 8 bases separating them. There are 12 residues in the CDR3. This CDR3 is CASSLTWTEAFF. The DNA of the CDR3 is TGTGCCAGCTCACTAACGTGGACTGAAGCTTTCTTT.

CDR3 coding DNA: TGTGCCAGCAGGGGGCCCGGGACAGCTAGCAATCAGCCCCAGCATTTT. It specifies CASRGPGTASNQPQHF. The chain carries TRBV2 and TRBJ1-5, with 7 bases fitting TRBD1. This CDR3 comprises 16 residues. With 6 bases clipped from V and 0 bases from J, the junction kept 8 bases outside the gene matches. Germline loops: CDR1 SNHLY, CDR2 FYNNEI.

J is TRBJ2-1 and V is TRBV2, with unresolved D. Trimming removed 1 base from V and 8 bases from J, with 9 bases in between. CDR3 length equals 13 residues. The V gene's germline CDR1 is SNHLY and CDR2 FYNNEI. As DNA, the CDR3 is TGTGCCAGCAGTGAAGGGGCAGGTTATGAGCAGTTCTTC. This translates into CASSEGAGYEQFF.

The genes are TRBV25-1 and TRBJ2-1; 9 positions match TRBD2. The CDR3 is 19 amino acids. V was pared by 3 bases and J by 0 bases, with 12 bases of the junction left unmatched. Germline loops: CDR1 MGHDK, CDR2 SYGVNS. The CDR3 protein is CASSENPTSGISSYNEQFF. The CDR3 region has the DNA TGTGCCAGCAGTGAGAATCCGACTAGCGGCATAAGCTCCTACAATGAGCAGTTCTTC.

DNA of the CDR3: TGTGCCAGCAGGGGGGAGACCCAGTACTTC. Its protein product is CASRGETQYF. The chain joins TRBV25-1 to TRBJ2-5, with D uncertain. The CDR3 loop spans 10 amino acids. Germline-derived CDR1 and CDR2 are MGHDK and SYGVNS. V lost 6 bases and J lost 5, with 4 bases in between.

The rearrangement links TRBV27 to TRBJ2-7; TRBD1 agrees at 7 bases. This CDR3 is 14 amino acids long. CDR1 MNHEY and CDR2 SMNVEV come from the germline V gene (reference sequence). V gave up 5 bases and J gave up 2 bases; unmatched junction bases: 6. The CDR3 spells CASSLQTGTYEQYF. In nucleotides, the CDR3 is TGTGCCAGCAGTCTCCAGACAGGGACCTACGAGCAGTACTTC.

This clonotype was seen only once. This chain links TRBV6-2 or TRBV6-3 with TRBJ2-7, with 12 bases fitting TRBD1. The length of the CDR3 is 13 residues. Trimming took 8 bases from V and 7 from J; bases not matched to a gene: 6. CDR1 MNHEY and CDR2 SVGEGT come from the germline V gene. CDR3 bases: TGTGCCAGCCTCGGGACAGGGGGCAGAGAGCAGTACTTC. It specifies CASLGTGGREQYF.

The chain employs TRBV4-3 and TRBJ2-7; tentatively, D is TRBD1 (5 bases). The V and J ends lost 0 bases and 2 bases respectively, with 11 bases between them. This CDR3 region has 15 residues. Germline V gives CDR1 LGHNA, CDR2 YSLEER. CDR3 in amino acids: CASSQDKTATYEQYF. As DNA, the CDR3 is TGCGCCAGCAGCCAAGATAAGACAGCTACCTACGAGCAGTACTTC.

The chain couples TRBV4-3 to TRBJ2-2; 7 positions agree with TRBD2. The CDR3 is 15 residues long. V shed 3 bases, J shed 5 bases, and the junction held 6 bases outside the gene matches. In germline, CDR1 is LGHNA, CDR2 YSLEER. The chain's CDR3 is CASSQDSGRTGELFF. The CDR3 region has the DNA TGCGCCAGCAGCCAGGATAGCGGGCGAACCGGGGAGCTGTTTTTT.

This chain links TRBV5-1 with TRBJ2-2; TRBD1 matches at 7 bases. This CDR3 contains 15 residues. J gave up 7 bases and V 0 bases, and 6 bases lay outside the gene matches. Per germline, CDR1 SGHRS and CDR2 YFSETQ. The chain's CDR3 is CASSLGPDRVGELFF. The CDR3 DNA reads as TGCGCCAGCAGCTTGGGGCCCGACAGGGTCGGGGAGCTGTTTTTT.

The chain couples TRBV6-2 or TRBV6-3 to TRBJ2-7, with 8 bases fitting TRBD1. Trimming removed 6 bases from V and 1 base from J; junction bases left unmatched: 8. CDR1 MNHEY and CDR2 SVGEGT come from the germline V gene. The CDR3 consists of 15 residues. The CDR3 coding sequence is TGTGCCAGCAGCCCGGACAGGGAATTTTCCTACGAGCAGTACTTC. It yields the protein CASSPDREFSYEQYF.

Only a few counts were recorded for this clonotype. The V call is TRBV20-1, the J call TRBJ2-5, with D hard to call. Germline CDR1 DFQATT, CDR2 SNEGSKA (reference sequence). This CDR3 region has 16 residues. The V end was cut by 1 base, the J end by 10 bases, with 25 bases between. CDR3 protein: CSARGLANLALTDQYF. The DNA of the CDR3 is TGCAGTGCTAGAGGGCTCGCCAATCTTGCTCTCACGGACCAGTACTTC.

The chain combines TRBV7-3 with TRBJ2-1, with a possible D match to TRBD2 (6 bases). CDR1 is SGHTA, CDR2 FQGTGA, per germline. The CDR3 length is 15 residues. The ends were cut back, 6 bases at V and 0 bases at J, with 12 bases in the middle. For the CDR3, the DNA is TGTGCCAGCAGTCGTACTAGCAACTCCTACAATGAGCAGTTCTTC. It is translated as CASSRTSNSYNEQFF. Together with reference TRBV7-3 and TRBJ2-1, the CDR3 gives the full variable domain: GAGVSQTPSNKVTEKGKYVELRCDPISGHTALYWYRQSLGQGPEFLIYFQGTGAADDSGLPNDRFFAVRPEGSVSTLKIQRTERGDSAVYLCASSRTSNSYNEQFFGPGTRLTVL.

The rearrangement joins TRBV6-2 or TRBV6-3 to TRBJ1-6; D ambiguous. Germline CDR1 MNHEY, CDR2 SVGEGT. The CDR3 loop spans 14 amino acids. V lost 0 bases to trimming and J lost 12 bases, with 12 bases between them. This CDR3 reads CASSYSGEGRPLHF. CDR3 in DNA: TGTGCCAGCAGTTACTCGGGAGAGGGAAGACCCCTCCACTTT.